This T cell receptor (beta chain) was recorded in a study of T cell clonotyping in hematopoietic cell transplantation. The CDR3 consists of 14 residues. Trimming left V 2 bases short and J 3 bases short, with 9 bases between. Germline assignment: CDR1 SGHTA and CDR2 FQGNSA. Generated by immunoSEQ multiplex PCR, the TCRdb table keeps only in-frame clones and is missing some. Among about 43,000 clones listed, around 95% were seen once. The sequence was obtained from a man aged 30 to 45 in good health. Some clones in this sample may be carry-over from other donors' samples. Sequencing was performed on peripheral blood mononuclear cells. This chain joins TRBV7-2 and TRBJ2-3, with D uncertain. In DNA form, the CDR3 reads TGTGCCAGCAGCTTACCTATGGGTACAGATACGCAGTATTTT. It codes for CASSLPMGTDTQYF.